This TCR beta chain was recovered during a study of OX40 agonist ivuxolimab in advanced cancers. Germline V gene data show CDR1 as MGHRA and CDR2 as YSYEKL. The J segment lost 4 bases and the V segment lost 4 bases, leaving 6 bases of the junction unmatched. The length of the CDR3 is 15 residues. Method: immunoSEQ multiplex PCR; TCRdb's copy keeps in-frame clones and lacks some. Seen here are some 79,000 clones, roughly 92% observed once, and the top ten hold 0.44%. This sample comprised CD4+ or CD8+ T cells sorted from blood, obtained in a trial of the OX40 agonist ivuxolimab. This receptor was identified in an adult with an advanced solid tumor such as melanoma, head and neck, liver or kidney cancer. V is TRBV4-1 and J is TRBJ1-5; 8 bases map to TRBD1. In DNA form, the CDR3 reads TGCGCCAGCAGCCTAGAGAGACAGGGGAATCAGCCCCAGCATTTT. Encoded protein: CASSLERQGNQPQHF.